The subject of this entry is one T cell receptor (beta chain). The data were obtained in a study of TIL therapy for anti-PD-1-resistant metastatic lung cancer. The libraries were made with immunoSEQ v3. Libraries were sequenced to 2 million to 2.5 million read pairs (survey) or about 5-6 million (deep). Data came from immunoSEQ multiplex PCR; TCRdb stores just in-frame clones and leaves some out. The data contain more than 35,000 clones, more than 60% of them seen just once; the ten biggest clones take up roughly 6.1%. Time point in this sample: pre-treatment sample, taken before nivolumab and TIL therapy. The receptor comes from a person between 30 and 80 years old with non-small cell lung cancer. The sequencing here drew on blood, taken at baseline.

CDR3 amino acids: CASSPVGETQYF. The CDR3 DNA follows: TGTGCCAGCAGCCCAGTGGGTGAGACCCAGTACTTC. This rearrangement joins TRBV27 to TRBJ2-5; no definite D call. The germline V and J ends were trimmed by 6 bases and 5 bases, with 10 bases remaining between them. The CDR3 length is 12 residues. Germline V gene sequence: CDR1 MNHEY, CDR2 SMNVEV (reference sequence).